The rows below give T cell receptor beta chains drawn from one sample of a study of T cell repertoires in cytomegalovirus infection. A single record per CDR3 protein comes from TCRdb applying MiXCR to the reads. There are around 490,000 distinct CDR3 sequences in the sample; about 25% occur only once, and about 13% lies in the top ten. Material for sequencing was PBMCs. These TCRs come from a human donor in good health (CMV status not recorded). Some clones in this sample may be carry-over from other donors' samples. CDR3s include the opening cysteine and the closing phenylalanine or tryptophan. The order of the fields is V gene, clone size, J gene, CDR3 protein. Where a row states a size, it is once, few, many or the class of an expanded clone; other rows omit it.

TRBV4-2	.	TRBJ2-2	CASSQELARNTGELFF
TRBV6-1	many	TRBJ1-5	CASINVVPGDQPQHF
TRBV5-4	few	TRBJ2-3	CASSGGLVNTDTQYF
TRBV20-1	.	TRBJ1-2	CSVYEANYGYTF
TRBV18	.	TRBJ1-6	CASSPGSSPLHF
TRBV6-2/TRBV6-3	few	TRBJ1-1	CASSYRLGGTEAFF
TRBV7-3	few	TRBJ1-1	CASIPGTGNTEAFF
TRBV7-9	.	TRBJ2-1	CASSFIARHSYNEQFF
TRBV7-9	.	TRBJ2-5	CASSSSATQYF
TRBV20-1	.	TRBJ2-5	CSAPEGRQETQYF
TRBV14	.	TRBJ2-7	CASSQERWRSYEQYF
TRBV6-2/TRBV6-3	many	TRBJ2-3	CASLKGQGSKADTQYF
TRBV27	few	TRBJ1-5	CASSYSEASISPQHF
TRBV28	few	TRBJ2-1	CASSLLGGRGLEQFF
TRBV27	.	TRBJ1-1	CASSFGIRHGTTEAFF
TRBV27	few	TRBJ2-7	CASSYTDAEWQYF
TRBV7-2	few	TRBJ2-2	CASSLEGAITGELFF
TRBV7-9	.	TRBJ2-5	CASPVRTEPWEETQYF
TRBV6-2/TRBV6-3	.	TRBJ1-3	CASIRGPGNTIYF
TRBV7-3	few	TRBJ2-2	CASSLARSGELFF
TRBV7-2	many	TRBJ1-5	CASSTRQNQPQHF
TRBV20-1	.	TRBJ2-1	CSARKGSAGTYNEQFF
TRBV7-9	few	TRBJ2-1	CASSQDIGEQFF
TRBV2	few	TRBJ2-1	CADRDNEQFF
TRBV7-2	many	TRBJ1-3	CASSLKSGNTIYF
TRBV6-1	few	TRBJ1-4	CASSDATGNEKLFF
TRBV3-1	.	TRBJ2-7	CASSQDQGSYEQYF
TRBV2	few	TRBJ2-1	CASRPDRDEQFF
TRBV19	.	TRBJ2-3	CASSAQFTDTQYF
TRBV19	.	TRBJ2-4	CASSIGSGTRTRKNIQYF
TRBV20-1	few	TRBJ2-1	CSADGLAGGGEQFF
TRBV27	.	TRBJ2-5	CASSLKATAPNQETQYF